This T cell receptor beta chain originates from a study of cytomegalovirus exposure and HLA in healthy donors. For this clone: Its matching antigen is unknown.

Study-level findings and limits: Looking again later, the authors saw that most CMV-associated TCR beta chains seemed HLA-restricted. Reports described diagnosis of cytomegalovirus status by the classifier as highly specific and sensitive.

The J segment lost 9 bases and the V segment lost 8 bases, leaving 8 bases of the junction unmatched. The germline CDR1 and CDR2 sequences are MNHEY and SVGAGI. The CDR3 covers 14 residues. Vbeta (60) and Jbeta (13) primers were used in the PCR. The protocol was immunoSEQ multiplex PCR, while the TCRdb copy is restricted to in-frame clones and leaves out a portion. The top ten hold around 6.3% of the sample, which has 200,000 or so clones, around 86% seen once. The chain is built from TRBV6-5 and TRBJ1-6; TRBD1 aligns across 9 bases. The sample was PBMCs. This clonotype originated in a woman between 45 and 65 years old in good health and CMV-seropositive. Written as DNA, the CDR3 is TGTGCCAGCGGGAGACGGGACAGGGCTTCACCCCTCCACTTT. Its protein is CASGRRDRASPLHF.